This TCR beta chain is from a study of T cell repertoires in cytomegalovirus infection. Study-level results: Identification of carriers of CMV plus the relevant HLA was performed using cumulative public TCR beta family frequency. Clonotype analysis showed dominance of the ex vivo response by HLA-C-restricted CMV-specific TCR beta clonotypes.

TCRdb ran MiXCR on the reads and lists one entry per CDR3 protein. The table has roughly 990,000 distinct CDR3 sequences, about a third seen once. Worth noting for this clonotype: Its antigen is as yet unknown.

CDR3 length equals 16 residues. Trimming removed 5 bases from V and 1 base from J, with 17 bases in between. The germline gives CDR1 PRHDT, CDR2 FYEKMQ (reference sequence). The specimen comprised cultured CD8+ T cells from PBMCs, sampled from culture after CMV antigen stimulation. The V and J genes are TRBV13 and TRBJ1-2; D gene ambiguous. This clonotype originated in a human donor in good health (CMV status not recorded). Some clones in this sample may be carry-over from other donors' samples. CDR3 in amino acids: CASSPLVADFNYGYTF. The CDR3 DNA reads TGTGCCAGCAGCCCCCTGGTGGCCGATTTTAACTATGGCTACACCTTC.